This T cell receptor beta chain was identified during a study of Ad26.COV2.S vaccination and SARS-CoV-2 variants (dated by TCRdb to the early 2020s). General notes on the study: Donors in the vaccine arm were drawn from COV1001, a phase I-IIa trial of Ad26.COV2.S in healthy adults that was multicentre, randomized, double-blind and placebo-controlled. Ad26.COV2.S was administered intramuscularly at a dose of 5x10^10 or 1x10^11 viral particles, either as one shot or as two shots given 56 days apart. TCRbeta repertoire sequencing was used to assess the specificity and breadth of SARS-CoV-2-reactive T cell receptors after Ad26.COV2.S vaccination. The TCR-sequenced set comprised around 30 samples: approximately 19 Ad26.COV2.S vaccine recipients, 5 placebo recipients and 8 SARS-CoV-2 convalescent individuals. Trial participants were randomized into five groups of five, in which low-dose or high-dose Ad26.COV2.S was given once or twice, or placebo was given on both occasions. Investigators remained blinded to trial group allocation during experiments and outcome assessment. Overall study outcomes, separate from this receptor: After vaccination, spike-specific CD8+ and CD4+ T cell responses were reported to show substantial breadth. Higher spike-specific TCR breadth was observed in Ad26.COV2.S recipients than in placebo recipients (P = 0.0014). It was noted by the authors that total T cell responses may have been underestimated by the TCR breadth and depth analyses. The study was not powered for comparison of responses between vaccine doses or regimens. Vaccine and placebo recipients had comparable non-spike TCR breadth, which fits with the vaccine containing only spike.

Note on this clone: Its antigen is still unknown. Per-base qualities were not stored, and no clone one base away is much larger.

The treatment or condition tag for this specimen amounts to: approximately 18 received Ad26.COV2.S at low or high dose, single or two shots; about 5 received placebo; per-sample allocation not given. Repertoires of vaccine and placebo recipients were sequenced from samples taken on day 63 after the first injection. In Cohort 1b, around 23 adults aged 18-55 years were enrolled at a single site in Boston, USA, between 29 July and 7 August 2020. Ad26.COV2.S was a replication-incompetent adenovirus type 26 vector expressing a prefusion-stabilized SARS-CoV-2 spike protein from the original Wuhan strain. The immunoSEQ Assay was used to sequence TCRbeta CDR3 regions. After extraction, genomic DNA underwent amplification by bias-controlled multiplex PCR, followed by high-throughput sequencing. For the original study's pipeline: To quantify the absolute abundance of every unique TCRbeta CDR3 region, sequences were collapsed and filtered. T cell fraction was estimated by normalizing TCRbeta template counts to usable DNA, with usable DNA measured through amplification of reference genes found in all nucleated cells. Repertoire TCRs were annotated as SARS-CoV-2-specific when V gene, CDR3 amino acid sequence and J gene were exactly matched to a known reactive TCR set. The reference SARS-CoV-2 TCR set came from MIRA and was filtered for enrichment in COVID-19-positive ImmuneCODE repertoires, removing public or cross-reactive TCRs. Drawing on the MIRA antigens, annotated TCRs were analysed further at the level of specific ORF or position within ORF. Depth was the summed frequency of annotated unique rearrangements, while breadth was defined as annotated unique rearrangements over total unique productive rearrangements. Two-sided Wilcoxon rank-sum tests were applied when comparing TCR breadth between groups. TCRdb took this table from immuneACCESS and kept in-frame rearrangements with V and J called. Such tables lack part of the clones; where checked against another copy, unresolved V genes explain under half of the gap, and the rest is unexplained. V and J calls and clone size are as listed in that table; D and trimming were resolved from the DNA. The sample table shows about 350,000 clones, and 65% to 90% are seen once. In total, the top ten clones hold about 10% of the sample.

CDR1 SGHTA and CDR2 FQGNSA are derived from the germline V gene. V was cut back by 1 base and J by 4 bases, leaving a gap of 7 bases between them. Including cysteine and phenylalanine, the CDR3 has 13 amino acids. The entry retains the CDR3 DNA only, 39 bases that are in frame from base 1. Recombination joined TRBV7-2 with TRBJ2-5; there is no confident call for the D gene. The sequence was obtained from a person aged 18-60 years who received the Ad26.COV2.S COVID-19 vaccine or a placebo. Sequencing used peripheral blood, obtained in a trial of Ad26.COV2.S vaccine versus placebo. The CDR3 reads CASSLGVGETQYF. The bases are TGTGCCAGCAGCTTAGGTGTCGGAGAGACCCAGTACTTC. The variable domain in full, with residues beyond the CDR3 obtained from the reference TRBV7-2 and TRBJ2-5 genes, is GAGVSQSPSNKVTEKGKDVELRCDPISGHTALYWYRQSLGQGLEFLIYFQGNSAPDKSGLPSDRFSAERTGGSVSTLTIQRTQQEDSAVYLCASSLGVGETQYFGPGTRLLVL.